This TCR beta chain was profiled in a study of blood T cells in healthy people across ages. Using a J-beta primer mix together with a sample-barcoded 5' primer, a second PCR was run for about 7 to 12 cycles. One entry per CDR3 protein results from TCRdb running MiXCR on the 5' RACE reads. The table lists approximately 820,000 distinct CDR3 sequences, approximately 48% of them singletons. CDR3 length equals 14 residues. V was clipped by 4 bases and J by 4 bases, with 14 bases between them. Germline-derived CDR1 and CDR2 are DFQATT and SNEGSKA (reference sequence). This clonotype was seen more than once but under ten times.

The sequenced sample was blood. The chain couples TRBV20-1 to TRBJ1-5; D gene ambiguous. The receptor's source is a man between 60 and 75 years old in good health. The CDR3 bases are TGCAGTGCTAAACAACCCCGGGGAAATCAGCCCCAGCATTTT. Translation: CSAKQPRGNQPQHF.